These T cell receptor beta chains were read from a single sample in a study of memory CD4+ T cells and cytomegalovirus serostatus. Profiled with immunoSEQ multiplex PCR; TCRdb holds only in-frame clones, not every one. The sample records about 82,000 clones, around 80% being singletons. What was sequenced was memory CD4+ T cells from blood. The receptors originated from an adult in good health and CMV-seronegative. CDR3s leave out the opening cysteine and the closing phenylalanine or tryptophan. Clone size is shown for a subset of rows, as once, few, many or a class of expanded clone.

V	J	size	length	CDR3
TRBV5-4	TRBJ2-5	-	13	ASSPGPTIQETQY
TRBV5-4	TRBJ2-1	once	13	ASNLAGGRLNEQF
TRBV29-1	TRBJ2-7	-	11	SVERGTAYEQY
TRBV11-2	TRBJ1-1	-	13	ASSSTAGVNTEAF
TRBV5-1	TRBJ1-2	-	14	ASSLVGQGSVDGYT
TRBV9	TRBJ2-7	-	13	ASSPRSLGSYEQY
TRBV5-4	TRBJ2-3	-	14	ASSASLDLTTDTQY
TRBV19	TRBJ2-1	-	12	ASRLTGAGNEQF
TRBV6-5	TRBJ2-5	-	12	ASTQGGAGETQY
TRBV30	TRBJ2-1	-	12	AWNPGYSPIEQF
TRBV5-1	TRBJ1-1	medium-sized	13	ASSLDMGMNTEAF
TRBV5-3	TRBJ1-5	-	14	ARSHGTGLGNQPQH
TRBV9	TRBJ2-7	-	13	ASSVEPSGVYEQY
TRBV5-1	TRBJ1-4	-	13	ASSLSGFFNEKLF
TRBV19	TRBJ1-2	-	11	ASSIGSGYGYT
TRBV5-1	TRBJ2-3	-	14	ASSRSGPEQADTQY
TRBV19	TRBJ2-3	-	14	ASSIWTGGYTDTQY
TRBV6-6	TRBJ2-7	-	13	ASSYSGQGTNEQY
TRBV7-2	TRBJ2-5	-	14	ASSWGLAGGQETQY
TRBV6-1	TRBJ2-7	-	13	ASSPRILDPYEQY
TRBV5-1	TRBJ2-7	-	13	ASSFRQGYSYEQY
TRBV6-6	TRBJ1-2	-	10	ASRRGNYGYT
TRBV28	TRBJ2-1	-	12	ASSLGGSYNEQF
TRBV6-6	TRBJ1-2	-	13	ASIARDTANYGYT
TRBV7-2	TRBJ1-3	-	13	ASSLVGGSGNTIY